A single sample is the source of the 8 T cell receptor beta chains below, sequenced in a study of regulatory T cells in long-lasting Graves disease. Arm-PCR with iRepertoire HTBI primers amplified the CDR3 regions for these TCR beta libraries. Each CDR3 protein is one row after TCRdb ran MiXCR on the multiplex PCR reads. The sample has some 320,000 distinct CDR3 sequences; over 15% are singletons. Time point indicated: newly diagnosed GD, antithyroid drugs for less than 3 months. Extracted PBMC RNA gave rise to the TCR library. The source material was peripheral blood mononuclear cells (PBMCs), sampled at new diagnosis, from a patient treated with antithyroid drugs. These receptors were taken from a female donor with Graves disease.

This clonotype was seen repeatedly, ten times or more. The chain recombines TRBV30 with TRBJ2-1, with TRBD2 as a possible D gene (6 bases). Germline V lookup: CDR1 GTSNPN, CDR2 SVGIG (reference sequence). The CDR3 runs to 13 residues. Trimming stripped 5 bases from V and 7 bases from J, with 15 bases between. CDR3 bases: TGTGCCTGGCGGGGGAGAGGAGCGAATGAGCAGTTCTTC. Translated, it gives CAWRGRGANEQFF.

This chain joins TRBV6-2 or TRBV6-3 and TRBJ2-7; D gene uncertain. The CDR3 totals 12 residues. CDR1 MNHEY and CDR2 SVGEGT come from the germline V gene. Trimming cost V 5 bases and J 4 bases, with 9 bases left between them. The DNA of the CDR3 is TGTGCCAGCAGTGACATAGGTTACGAGCAGTACTTC. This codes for CASSDIGYEQYF.

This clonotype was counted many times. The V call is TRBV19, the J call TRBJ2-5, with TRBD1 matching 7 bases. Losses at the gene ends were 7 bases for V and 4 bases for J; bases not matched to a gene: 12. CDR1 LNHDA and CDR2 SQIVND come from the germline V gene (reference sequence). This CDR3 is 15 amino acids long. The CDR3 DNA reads TGTGCCAGTAATATGGGACAGAGGGCGGGAGAGACCCAGTACTTC. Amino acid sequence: CASNMGQRAGETQYF.

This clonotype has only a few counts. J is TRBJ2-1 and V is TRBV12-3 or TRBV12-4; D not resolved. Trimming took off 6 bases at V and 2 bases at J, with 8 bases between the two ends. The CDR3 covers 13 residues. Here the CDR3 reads CASSSYTYNEQFF. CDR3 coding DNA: TGTGCCAGCAGCTCTTATACCTACAATGAGCAGTTCTTC.

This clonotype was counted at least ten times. In DNA, the CDR3 is TGTGCCAGTAGTCCAGGCGGGAAACGCGGCTACACCTTC. Translated, it gives CASSPGGKRGYTF. V usage is TRBV19 and J usage is TRBJ1-2; D gene unclear. The V gene's germline CDR1 is LNHDA and CDR2 SQIVND (reference sequence). This CDR3 has 13 amino acids. V lost 5 bases and J 8 bases, leaving 15 bases between the germline ends.

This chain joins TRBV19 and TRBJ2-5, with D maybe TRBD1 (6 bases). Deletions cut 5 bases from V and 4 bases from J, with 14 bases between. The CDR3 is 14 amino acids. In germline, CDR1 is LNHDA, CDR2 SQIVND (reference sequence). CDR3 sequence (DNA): TGTGCCAGTAGTGTTACAGGGTTTTCAGAGACCCAGTACTTC. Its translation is CASSVTGFSETQYF.

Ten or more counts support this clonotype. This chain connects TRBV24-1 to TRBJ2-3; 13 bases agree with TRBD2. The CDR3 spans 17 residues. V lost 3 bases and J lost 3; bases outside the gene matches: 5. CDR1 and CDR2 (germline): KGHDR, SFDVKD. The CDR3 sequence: CATSDPGLAGETDTQYF. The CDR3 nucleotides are TGTGCCACCAGTGATCCCGGACTAGCGGGAGAAACAGATACGCAGTATTTT.

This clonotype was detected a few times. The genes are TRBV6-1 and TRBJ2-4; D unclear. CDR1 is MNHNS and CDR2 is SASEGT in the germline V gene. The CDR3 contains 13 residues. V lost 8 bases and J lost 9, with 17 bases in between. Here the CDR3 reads CASSLGTFGIQYF. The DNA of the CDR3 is TGTGCCAGCTCCCTGGGAACATTCGGCATTCAGTACTTC.